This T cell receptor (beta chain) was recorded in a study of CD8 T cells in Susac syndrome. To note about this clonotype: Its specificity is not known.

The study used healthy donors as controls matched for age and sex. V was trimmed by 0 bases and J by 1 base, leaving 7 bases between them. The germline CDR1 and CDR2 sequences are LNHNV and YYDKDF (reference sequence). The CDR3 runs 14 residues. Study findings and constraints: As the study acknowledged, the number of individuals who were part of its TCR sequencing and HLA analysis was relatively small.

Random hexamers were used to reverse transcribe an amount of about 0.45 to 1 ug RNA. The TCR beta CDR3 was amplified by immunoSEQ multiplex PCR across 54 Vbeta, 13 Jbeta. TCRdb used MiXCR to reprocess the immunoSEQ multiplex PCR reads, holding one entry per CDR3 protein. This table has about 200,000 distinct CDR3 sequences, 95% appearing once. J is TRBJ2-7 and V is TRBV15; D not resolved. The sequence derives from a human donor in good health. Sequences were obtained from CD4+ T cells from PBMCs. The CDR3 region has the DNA TGTGCCACCAGCAGAGATAGTAATTCCTACGAGCAGTACGTC. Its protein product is CATSRDSNSYEQYV.